A selection of T cell receptor beta chains follows, all from one sample in a study of blood T cells in healthy people across ages. One entry per CDR3 protein results from TCRdb running MiXCR on the 5' RACE reads. The sample records about 640,000 distinct CDR3 sequences, 58% being singletons. Sequenced input: blood. The source is a man in his 60s in good health. CDR3s include the opening cysteine and the closing phenylalanine or tryptophan. Each record gives: J gene, V gene, clone size, D gene, CDR3 DNA, CDR3 protein. The D gene is left open where the match is weak. The size of a clone is reported for some rows only, either as once, few or many, or as a class for expanded clones.

J: TRBJ2-5
V: TRBV12-5
size: -
D: TRBD2
DNA: TGTGCTAGTGGTTTAGGGCTAGCGGGGGGGCGAGAGACCCAGTACTTC
CDR3: CASGLGLAGGRETQYF

J: TRBJ1-2
V: TRBV29-1
size: -
D: -
DNA: TGCAGCGTTGCCGCGGGAGTTGGGGGCTACACCTTC
CDR3: CSVAAGVGGYTF

J: TRBJ2-7
V: TRBV5-1
size: -
D: -
DNA: TGCGCCAGCAGCTTGGGGGGGCATCCAGGACGGTCCTACGAGCAGTACTTC
CDR3: CASSLGGHPGRSYEQYF

J: TRBJ2-1
V: TRBV14
size: few
D: -
DNA: TGTGCCAGCAGCCAAGAATGGGGTGAGCAGTTCTTC
CDR3: CASSQEWGEQFF

J: TRBJ2-3
V: TRBV5-1
size: -
D: -
DNA: TGCGCCAGCAACAAGGAGGCTAGCACAGATACGCAGTATTTT
CDR3: CASNKEASTDTQYF

J: TRBJ2-7
V: TRBV29-1
size: -
D: TRBD1
DNA: TGCAGCGTTACCGTGACAGGGACGAACGAGCAGTACTTC
CDR3: CSVTVTGTNEQYF

J: TRBJ2-1
V: TRBV6-6
size: -
D: TRBD2
DNA: TGTGCCAGCAGCCACCTGACTAGCGGGGTTGGGGAGCAGTTCTTC
CDR3: CASSHLTSGVGEQFF

J: TRBJ1-2
V: TRBV5-1
size: -
D: -
DNA: TGCGCCAGCAGCTTGGCGGGGGAAGAGCGGCCTCGGGGCTACACCTTC
CDR3: CASSLAGEERPRGYTF

J: TRBJ2-1
V: TRBV9
size: few
D: TRBD2
DNA: TGTGCCAGCAGCGTAGCCGAGCGGGGGTACAATGAGCAGTTCTTC
CDR3: CASSVAERGYNEQFF

J: TRBJ2-1
V: TRBV6-5
size: -
D: -
DNA: TGTGCCAGCTTCCAACCGGGCAGGACTAAGTTCTTC
CDR3: CASFQPGRTKFF